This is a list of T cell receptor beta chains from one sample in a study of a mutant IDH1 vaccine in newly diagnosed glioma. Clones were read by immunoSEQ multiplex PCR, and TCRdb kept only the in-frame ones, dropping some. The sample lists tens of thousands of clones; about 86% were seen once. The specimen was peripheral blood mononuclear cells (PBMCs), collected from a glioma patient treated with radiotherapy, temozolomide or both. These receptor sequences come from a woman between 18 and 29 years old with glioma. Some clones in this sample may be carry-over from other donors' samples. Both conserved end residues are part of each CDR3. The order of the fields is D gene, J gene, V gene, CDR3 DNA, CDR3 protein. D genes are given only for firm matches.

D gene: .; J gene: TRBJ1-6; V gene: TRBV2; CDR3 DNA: TGTGCCAGCTATATTAGGAGCGATTCACCCCTCCACTTT; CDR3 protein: CASYIRSDSPLHF
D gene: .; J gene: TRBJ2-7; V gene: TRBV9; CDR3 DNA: TGTGCCAGCAGCTACGGAGGGTCCTACGAGCAGTACTTC; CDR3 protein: CASSYGGSYEQYF
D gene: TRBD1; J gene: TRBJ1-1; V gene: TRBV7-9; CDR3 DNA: TGTGCCAGCAGCTCGCAGGACAGGGTGGGTGACACTGAAGCTTTCTTT; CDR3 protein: CASSSQDRVGDTEAFF
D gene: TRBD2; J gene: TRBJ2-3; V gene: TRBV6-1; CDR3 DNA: TGTGCCAGCAGTGCAACTAGCGGGGGTGCAGATACGCAGTATTTT; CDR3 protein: CASSATSGGADTQYF
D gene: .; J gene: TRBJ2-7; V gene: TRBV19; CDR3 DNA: TGTGCCAGTAGTATAGGGGGGGCGACAGCCCTCTACGAGCAGTACTTC; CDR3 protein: CASSIGGATALYEQYF
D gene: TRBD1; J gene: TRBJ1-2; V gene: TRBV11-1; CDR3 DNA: TGTGCCAGCAGCGCGGCGGCGGGACAGATCTATGGCTACACCTTC; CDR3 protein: CASSAAAGQIYGYTF
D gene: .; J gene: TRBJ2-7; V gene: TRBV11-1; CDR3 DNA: TGTGCCAGCAGCTTAGGGGCAGGAGGACCCTACGAGCAGTACTTC; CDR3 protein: CASSLGAGGPYEQYF
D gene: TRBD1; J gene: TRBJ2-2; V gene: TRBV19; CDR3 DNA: TGTGCCAGTTTCGGGACAGGGTTGAACACCGGGGAGCTGTTTTTT; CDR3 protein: CASFGTGLNTGELFF
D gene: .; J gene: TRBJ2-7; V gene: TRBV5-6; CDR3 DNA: TGTGCCAGCAGCTCTTACGCGGGCGAGCAGTACTTC; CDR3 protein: CASSSYAGEQYF
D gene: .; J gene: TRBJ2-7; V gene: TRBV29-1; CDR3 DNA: TGCAGCGTTGTCCAATCCTACGAGCAGTACTTC; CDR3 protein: CSVVQSYEQYF
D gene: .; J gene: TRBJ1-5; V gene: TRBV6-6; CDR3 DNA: TGTGCCAGCATATCCCAGACGGGTCAGCCCCAGCATTTT; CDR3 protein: CASISQTGQPQHF
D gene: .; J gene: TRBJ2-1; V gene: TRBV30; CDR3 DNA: TGTGCCTGGATACTAGCAGGGAATGAGCAGTTCTTC; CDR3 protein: CAWILAGNEQFF
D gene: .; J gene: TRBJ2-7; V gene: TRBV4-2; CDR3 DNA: TGTGCCAGCAGCCAAACCCAGACCTACGAGCAGTACTTC; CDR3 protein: CASSQTQTYEQYF
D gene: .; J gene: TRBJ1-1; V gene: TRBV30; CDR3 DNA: TGTGCCTGGAGCCCTGGGGGGCTAAAGAACACTGAAGCTTTCTTT; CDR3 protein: CAWSPGGLKNTEAFF
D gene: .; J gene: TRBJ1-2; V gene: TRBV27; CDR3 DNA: TGTGCCAGCAGTCTCCTCTCCCGGGGAGGCTATGGCTACACCTTC; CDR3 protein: CASSLLSRGGYGYTF
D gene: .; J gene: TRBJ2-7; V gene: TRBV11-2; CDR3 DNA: TGTGCCAGCAGCTCACAGGGAAACGAGCAGTACTTC; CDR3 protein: CASSSQGNEQYF
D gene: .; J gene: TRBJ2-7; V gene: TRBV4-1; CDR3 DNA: TGCGCCAGCAGCCAAGAGGCAGGGGGGTACGAGCAGTACTTC; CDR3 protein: CASSQEAGGYEQYF
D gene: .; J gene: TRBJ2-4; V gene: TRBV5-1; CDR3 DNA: TGCGCCAGCAGCTTGGGGCAGGAAAACATTCAGTACTTC; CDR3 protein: CASSLGQENIQYF
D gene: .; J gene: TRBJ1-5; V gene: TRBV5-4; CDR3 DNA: TGTGCCAGCAGCAGGGGTCTTTCGGGGCAGCCCCAGCATTTT; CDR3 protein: CASSRGLSGQPQHF
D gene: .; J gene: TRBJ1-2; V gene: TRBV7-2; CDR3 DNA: TGTGCCAGCAGCTTAGATCCACGCTATGGCTACACCTTC; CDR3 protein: CASSLDPRYGYTF
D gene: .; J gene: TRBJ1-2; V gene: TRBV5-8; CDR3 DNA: TGTGCCAGCAGCTTGTGGCAGGGAAACTATGGCTACACCTTC; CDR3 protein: CASSLWQGNYGYTF